Each of the 4 T cell receptor beta chains below was sequenced from the same sample in a study of T cells expressing NK-cell markers. TCRdb re-called the 5' RACE reads and catalogs CDR3 proteins one per entry, DNA excluded. The ten top clones account for 5.2%, within a sample of about 380,000 distinct CDR3 sequences. Sequenced input: blood T cells: a sorted CD56 or NKG2C T cell subset, CD4+ or CD8+ T cells, or bulk PBMC T cells (not recorded which). These receptors came from a man aged 18 to 69 in good health.

This chain links TRBV7-8 with TRBJ2-1; TCRdb's D gene call, TRBD2, goes unchecked for lack of DNA. The CDR3 is 15 amino acids. Germline values: CDR1 SGHVS, CDR2 FQNEAQ. This CDR3 reads CASSVGLTSYNEQFF.

The CDR3 here is CSAIRQGLGYEQYF. V and J are TRBV20-1 and TRBJ2-7; TCRdb's D call of TRBD1 is untestable without DNA. Per germline, CDR1 DFQATT and CDR2 SNEGSKA (reference sequence). The CDR3 is 14 amino acids.

The V call is TRBV13, the J call TRBJ2-6. The germline gives CDR1 PRHDT, CDR2 FYEKMQ (reference sequence). The length of the CDR3 is 13 residues. The CDR3 is CATLLSGANVLTF.

V usage is TRBV7-3 and J usage is TRBJ1-6; TCRdb gives TRBD1 as the D gene, but with no DNA this cannot be confirmed. This CDR3 comprises 15 residues. CDR1 is SGHTA and CDR2 is FQGTGA in the germline V gene. CDR3 region: CASSLWGRNNSPLHF.